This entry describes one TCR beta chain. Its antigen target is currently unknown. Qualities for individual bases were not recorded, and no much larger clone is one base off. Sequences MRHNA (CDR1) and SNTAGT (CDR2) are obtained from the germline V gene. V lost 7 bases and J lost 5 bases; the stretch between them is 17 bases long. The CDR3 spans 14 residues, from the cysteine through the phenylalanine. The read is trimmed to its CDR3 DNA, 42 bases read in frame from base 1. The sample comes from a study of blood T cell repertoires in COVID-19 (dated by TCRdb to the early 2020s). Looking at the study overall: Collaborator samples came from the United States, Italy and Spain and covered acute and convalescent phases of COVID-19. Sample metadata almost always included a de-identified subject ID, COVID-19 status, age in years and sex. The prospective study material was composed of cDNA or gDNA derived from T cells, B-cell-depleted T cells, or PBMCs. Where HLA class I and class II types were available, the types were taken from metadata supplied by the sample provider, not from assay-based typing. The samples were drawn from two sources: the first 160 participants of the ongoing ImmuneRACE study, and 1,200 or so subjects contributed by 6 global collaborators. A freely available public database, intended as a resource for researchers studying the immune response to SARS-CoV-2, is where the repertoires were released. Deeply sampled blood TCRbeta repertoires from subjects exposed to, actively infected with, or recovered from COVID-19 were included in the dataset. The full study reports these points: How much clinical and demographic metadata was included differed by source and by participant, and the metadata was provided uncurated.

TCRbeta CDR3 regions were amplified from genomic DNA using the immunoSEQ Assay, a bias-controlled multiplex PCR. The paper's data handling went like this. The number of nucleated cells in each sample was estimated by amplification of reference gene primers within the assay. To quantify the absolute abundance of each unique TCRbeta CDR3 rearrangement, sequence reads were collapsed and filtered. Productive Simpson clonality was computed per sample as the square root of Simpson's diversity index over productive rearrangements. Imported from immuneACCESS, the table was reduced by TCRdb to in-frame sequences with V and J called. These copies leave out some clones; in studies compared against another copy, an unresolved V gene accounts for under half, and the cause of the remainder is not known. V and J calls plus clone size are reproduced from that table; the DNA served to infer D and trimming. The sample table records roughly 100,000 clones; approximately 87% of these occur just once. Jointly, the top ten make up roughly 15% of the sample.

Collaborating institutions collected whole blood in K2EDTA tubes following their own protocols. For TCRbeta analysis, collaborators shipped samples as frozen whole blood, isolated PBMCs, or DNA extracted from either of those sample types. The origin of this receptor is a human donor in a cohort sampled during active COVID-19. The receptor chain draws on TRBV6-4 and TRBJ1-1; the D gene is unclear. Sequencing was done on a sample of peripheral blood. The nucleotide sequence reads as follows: TGTGCCAGCAAGGATACGGGGATGAGTACTGAAGCTTTCTTT. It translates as CASKDTGMSTEAFF.